This T cell receptor (beta chain) was identified during a study of blood T cell repertoires in COVID-19. Profiled with immunoSEQ multiplex PCR; TCRdb holds only in-frame clones, not every one. The sample includes some 200,000 clones, 83% seen only once; the top ten take around 1.3%. What was sequenced was peripheral blood. This clonotype originated in a woman in her 30s with COVID-19, enrolled during active disease.

Written as DNA, the CDR3 is TGTGCCAGCACTCCTGAGGCAGCATACAATGAGCAGTTCTTC. As protein: CASTPEAAYNEQFF. The J gene is TRBJ2-1, the V gene TRBV27; no clear D gene. V was shortened by 7 bases and J by 4 bases, with 14 bases between the two germline ends. This CDR3 has 14 amino acids. The germline V gene has CDR1 MNHEY and CDR2 SMNVEV (reference sequence).